Below, 22 T cell receptor beta chains from the same sample are listed, as sequenced in a study of CD8+ T cells in alopecia areata. cDNA serving as the sequencing template came from extracted, reverse transcribed RNA. Clones were sequenced by immunoSEQ multiplex PCR, and TCRdb holds only the in-frame ones, with some missing. The sample holds about 98,000 clones, around 44% seen once. The specimen sequenced was CD4+ T cells sorted from blood. Every receptor here comes from a human donor with alopecia areata.

The genes are TRBV10-3 and TRBJ2-1; 7 bases align to TRBD1. V lost 6 bases to trimming and J lost 4 bases; unmatched junction nucleotides: 9. The CDR3 contains 15 residues. CDR1 and CDR2 from the germline V gene are ENHRY and SYGVKD. CDR3 amino acids: CAISYRGVEYNEQFF. The CDR3 DNA reads TGTGCCATCAGCTACAGGGGAGTAGAGTACAATGAGCAGTTCTTC.

This clone was seen a few times. The V and J genes are TRBV7-3 and TRBJ1-2; D unclear. The CDR3 is 13 residues long. Germline lookup yields CDR1 SGHTA and CDR2 FQGTGA. The V and J ends lost 0 bases and 3 bases respectively, with 5 bases between them. The DNA for the CDR3 is TGTGCCAGCAGCTTAACTGGGGACTATGGCTACACCTTC. Its translation: CASSLTGDYGYTF. Full variable domain (remainder filled in from reference TRBV7-3 and TRBJ1-2): GAGVSQTPSNKVTEKGKYVELRCDPISGHTALYWYRQSLGQGPEFLIYFQGTGAADDSGLPNDRFFAVRPEGSVSTLKIQRTERGDSAVYLCASSLTGDYGYTFGSGTRLTVV.

The genes are TRBV29-1 and TRBJ1-5; 11 bases are a match to TRBD1. The V and J ends lost 7 bases and 6 bases, in that order; junction bases with no gene match: 5. This CDR3 is built from 13 residues. Germline assignment: CDR1 SQVTM and CDR2 ANQGSEA. The DNA for the CDR3 is TGCAGCGGGGGACAGGGGGTAGGTCAGCCCCAGCATTTT. The encoded protein is CSGGQGVGQPQHF.

The chain employs TRBV30 and TRBJ1-2, with D unresolved. Germline CDR1 and CDR2: GTSNPN and SVGIG (reference sequence). Trimming pared 2 bases from V and 2 bases from J, leaving 12 bases between. CDR3 size: 14 residues. The CDR3 bases are TGTGCCTGGAGTAGTTCCCCATTGAACTATGGCTACACCTTC. Its translation: CAWSSSPLNYGYTF.

The chain carries TRBV9 and TRBJ1-2; D not resolved. V was cut by 2 bases and J by 3 bases, with 11 bases left in between. The germline gives CDR1 SGDLS, CDR2 YYNGEE. The CDR3 has 14 amino acids. Here the CDR3 DNA reads TGTGCCAGCAGCGTTGGAGACGGACACTATGGCTACACCTTC. Translated: CASSVGDGHYGYTF.

This chain joins TRBV5-1 and TRBJ2-6; D may be TRBD2 (6 bases). The germline V gene has CDR1 SGHRS and CDR2 YFSETQ. The length of the CDR3 is 15 residues. Trimming cost V 2 bases and J 4 bases, with 10 bases left between them. The CDR3 region is CASSLGGRGANVLTF. CDR3 coding DNA: TGCGCCAGCAGCTTAGGAGGGCGCGGGGCCAACGTCCTGACTTTC. The whole variable domain, remainder taken from reference TRBV5-1 and TRBJ2-6, is KAGVTQTPRYLIKTRGQQVTLSCSPISGHRSVSWYQQTPGQGLQFLFEYFSETQRNKGNFPGRFSGRQFSNSRSEMNVSTLELGDSALYLCASSLGGRGANVLTFGAGSRLTVL.

This chain connects TRBV5-6 to TRBJ2-1, with D possibly being TRBD1 (5 bases). Germline CDR1 reads SGHDT; CDR2 reads YYEEEE. The CDR3 extends over 14 amino acids. Trimming took 6 bases from V and 9 from J, leaving 19 bases between them. The CDR3 DNA reads TGTGCCAGCACCCCCAGAGTGGGAAGGGGTGAGCAGTTCTTC. It is translated as CASTPRVGRGEQFF.

The CDR3 nucleotides are TGCAGCGTTGGGGCCTACGAGCAGTACTTC. This codes for CSVGAYEQYF. The chain joins TRBV29-1 to TRBJ2-7; D call uncertain. Trimming shortened V by 4 bases and J by 2 bases, and 3 bases separated the two germline ends. The CDR3 is made up of 10 amino acids. Germline V gene sequence: CDR1 SQVTM, CDR2 ANQGSEA.

The gene calls are TRBV28 and TRBJ2-7; 13 bases line up with TRBD2. From germline, CDR1 is MDHEN and CDR2 SYDVKM. V dropped 5 bases and J dropped 3; count of bases not matched to a gene: 4. The CDR3 is 15 residues long. Here the CDR3 DNA reads TGTGCCAGCAGTGTCACTAGCGGGAGGGGCTACGAGCAGTACTTC. Amino acid sequence: CASSVTSGRGYEQYF.

The chain uses TRBV29-1 and TRBJ2-1; no reliable D call. Germline CDR1 is SQVTM and CDR2 is ANQGSEA. V lost 4 bases and J lost 0, with 10 bases in between. The CDR3 loop spans 14 amino acids. The CDR3 here is CSVGPRVSYNEQFF. The CDR3 DNA reads as TGCAGCGTTGGTCCCCGGGTCTCCTACAATGAGCAGTTCTTC.

This clone was counted a few times. V usage is TRBV5-4 and J usage is TRBJ2-1; no clear D gene. V dropped 4 bases and J dropped 6 bases, with 8 bases sitting between them. This CDR3 comprises 12 residues. Germline CDR1 SGHNT, CDR2 YYREEE (reference sequence). This CDR3 reads CASSRSINEQFF. In DNA form, the CDR3 reads TGTGCCAGCAGCCGCTCGATCAATGAGCAGTTCTTC.

The V gene is TRBV29-1, the J gene TRBJ2-5, with 9 nucleotides matching TRBD1. V shed 7 bases and J 1 base; nucleotides not matched to a gene: 4. The CDR3 totals 13 residues. The germline V gene has CDR1 SQVTM and CDR2 ANQGSEA. The CDR3 here is CSGLQGAQETQYF. The DNA of the CDR3 is TGCAGCGGCCTACAGGGGGCCCAAGAGACCCAGTACTTC.

The V gene is TRBV30, the J gene TRBJ2-7; D not resolved. The CDR3 length is 11 residues. Germline lookup yields CDR1 GTSNPN and CDR2 SVGIG (reference sequence). Trimming cost V 4 bases and J 2 bases, with 6 bases left between them. The CDR3 loop is CAWKSTYEQYF. The DNA of the CDR3 is TGTGCCTGGAAGTCAACCTACGAGCAGTACTTC.

J is TRBJ2-4 and V is TRBV27, with TRBD1 identical over 8 bases. CDR3 length: 16 residues. CDR1 and CDR2 (germline): MNHEY, SMNVEV (reference sequence). The V and J ends lost 5 bases and 6 bases, in that order; junction bases with no gene match: 12. CDR3 nucleotides: TGTGCCAGCAGTCCGATACAGGGGGGTCTTTCAAACATTCAGTACTTC. It encodes CASSPIQGGLSNIQYF.

This clone was seen once. The chain uses TRBV30 and TRBJ2-4, with D possibly TRBD2 on 5 matching bases. This CDR3 contains 14 residues. The V gene lost 0 bases and the J gene lost 2 bases, with 8 bases spanning the gap. The V gene's germline CDR1 is GTSNPN and CDR2 SVGIG (reference sequence). CDR3 loop: CAWSVRGSKNIQYF. CDR3 in DNA: TGTGCCTGGAGTGTTCGGGGTTCCAAAAACATTCAGTACTTC.

This clone was counted a few times. The gene calls are TRBV5-1 and TRBJ2-3, with D unresolved. V lost 2 bases to trimming and J lost 2 bases, with 9 bases between them. The germline V gene has CDR1 SGHRS and CDR2 YFSETQ. This CDR3 is 14 amino acids long. The CDR3 region is CASSFAGSTDTQYF. CDR3 nucleotide sequence: TGCGCCAGCAGCTTCGCCGGGTCCACAGATACGCAGTATTTT.

This clone was observed once. V and J are TRBV29-1 and TRBJ1-1; D remains unclear. The CDR3 contains 12 residues. Germline V CDR1 and CDR2: SQVTM, ANQGSEA. CDR3 residues: CGGVGVSPEAFF. The DNA for the CDR3 is TGCGGTGGCGTTGGGGTTTCTCCTGAAGCTTTCTTT.

The chain carries TRBV5-4 and TRBJ2-1, with TRBD2 matching over 12 bases. CDR1 SGHNT and CDR2 YYREEE come from the germline V gene (reference sequence). The CDR3 sequence is 15 residues long. The trim removed 4 bases at V and 4 bases at J, leaving 3 bases unmatched. CDR3 loop: CASSILAGGYNEQFF. The CDR3 DNA sequence: TGTGCCAGCAGCATACTAGCGGGGGGATACAATGAGCAGTTCTTC.

The gene calls are TRBV29-1 and TRBJ2-3; TRBD2 might be the D (5 bases). The germline gives CDR1 SQVTM, CDR2 ANQGSEA. The CDR3 loop spans 13 amino acids. V dropped 6 bases and J dropped 2 bases, with 12 bases sitting between them. CDR3 residues: CSVRGRATDTQYF. CDR3 in DNA: TGCAGCGTGAGAGGGCGGGCCACAGATACGCAGTATTTT.

V is TRBV29-1 and J is TRBJ1-1; D is uncertain. The CDR3 contains 13 residues. Germline V lookup: CDR1 SQVTM, CDR2 ANQGSEA. Trimming pared 3 bases from V and 5 bases from J, leaving 13 bases between. The CDR3 DNA reads TGCAGCGTTGAGCGGAGGCGGAATACTGAAGCTTTCTTT. Protein: CSVERRRNTEAFF.

The chain carries TRBV6-5 and TRBJ2-3; possible D gene TRBD2, 5 bases. CDR3 length equals 13 residues. From germline, CDR1 is MNHEY and CDR2 SVGAGI. V lost 6 bases, J lost 4 bases, and 11 bases lay in between. For the CDR3, the DNA is TGTGCCAGCAGCCGCGGAGGAGCAGATACGCAGTATTTT. Translating gives CASSRGGADTQYF.

The rearrangement joins TRBV29-1 to TRBJ1-1, with D uncertain. CDR1 is SQVTM, CDR2 ANQGSEA, per germline. This CDR3 region has 10 residues. In DNA form, the CDR3 reads TGCACCGTAGAGAACACTGAAGCTTTCTTT. It specifies CTVENTEAFF.